This T cell receptor beta chain comes out of a study of blood T cell repertoires in COVID-19. Whole-study context: T cells, B-cell-depleted T cells, or PBMCs supplied cDNA or gDNA.

Germline V CDR1 and CDR2: MNHEY, SMNVEV (reference sequence). The trim removed 5 bases at V and 1 base at J, leaving 6 bases unmatched. The CDR3 spans 15 residues. Produced via immunoSEQ multiplex PCR; TCRdb's table is partial and in-frame only. The sample has a few hundred thousand clones, roughly 90% seen once; the top ten hold 0.94%. Sequenced material: peripheral blood. This sequence originates from a woman in her thirties or forties who had recovered from COVID-19. This chain uses TRBV27 with TRBJ2-7; 9 nucleotides match TRBD1. This CDR3 is CASSRQTGGSYEQYF. DNA for the CDR3: TGTGCCAGCAGTCGTCAGACAGGGGGGTCCTACGAGCAGTACTTC.